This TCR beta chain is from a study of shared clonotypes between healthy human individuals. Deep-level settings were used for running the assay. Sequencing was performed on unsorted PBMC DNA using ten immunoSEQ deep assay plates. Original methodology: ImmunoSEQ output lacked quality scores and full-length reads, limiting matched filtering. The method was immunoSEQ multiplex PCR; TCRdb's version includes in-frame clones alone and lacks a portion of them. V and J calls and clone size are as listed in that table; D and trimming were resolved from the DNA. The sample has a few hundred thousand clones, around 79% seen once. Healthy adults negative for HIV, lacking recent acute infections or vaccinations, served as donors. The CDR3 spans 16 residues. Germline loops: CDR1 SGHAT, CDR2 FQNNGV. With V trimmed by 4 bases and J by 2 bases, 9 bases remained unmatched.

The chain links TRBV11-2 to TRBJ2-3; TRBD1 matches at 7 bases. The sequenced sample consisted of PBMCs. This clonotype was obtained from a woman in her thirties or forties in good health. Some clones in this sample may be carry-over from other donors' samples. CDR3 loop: CASSSLQGTPTDTQYF. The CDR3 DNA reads TGTGCCAGCAGCTCACTACAGGGGACCCCCACAGATACGCAGTATTTT.